This T cell receptor (beta chain) derives from a study of cytomegalovirus exposure and HLA in healthy donors. The CDR3 loop spans 14 amino acids. The germline V gene has CDR1 MGHRA and CDR2 YSYEKL. V gave up 3 bases and J gave up 3 bases; unmatched junction bases: 4. PCR used 60 Vbeta primers and 13 Jbeta primers. The assay was immunoSEQ multiplex PCR, and TCRdb's table has in-frame clones only and misses some. Altogether roughly 98,000 clones are present, 60% to 75% being singletons, with the ten largest covering approximately 3%. Sequencing input: PBMCs. The clonotype originates from a female donor in good health and CMV-seropositive. The chain has TRBV4-1 and TRBJ1-1; 7 positions match TRBD1. The CDR3, as DNA: TGCGCCAGCAGCCAGCGACAGGGAGACACTGAAGCTTTCTTT. Its protein product is CASSQRQGDTEAFF.